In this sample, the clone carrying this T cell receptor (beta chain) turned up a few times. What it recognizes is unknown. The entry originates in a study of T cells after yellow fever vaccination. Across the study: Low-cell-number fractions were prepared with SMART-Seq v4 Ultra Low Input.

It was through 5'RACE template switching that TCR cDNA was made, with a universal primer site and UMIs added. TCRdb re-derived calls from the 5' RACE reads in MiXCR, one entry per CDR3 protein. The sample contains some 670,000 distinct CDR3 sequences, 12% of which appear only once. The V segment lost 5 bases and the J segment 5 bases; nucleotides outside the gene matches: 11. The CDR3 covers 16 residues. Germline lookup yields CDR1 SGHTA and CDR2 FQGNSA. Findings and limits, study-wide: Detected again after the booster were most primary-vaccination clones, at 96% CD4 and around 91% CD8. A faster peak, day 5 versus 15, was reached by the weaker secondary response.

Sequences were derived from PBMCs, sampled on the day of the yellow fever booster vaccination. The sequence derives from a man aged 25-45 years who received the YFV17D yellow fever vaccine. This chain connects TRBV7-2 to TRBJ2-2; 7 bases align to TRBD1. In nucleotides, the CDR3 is TGTGCCAGCAGCCCGGCAGGGGGATTGGGTACCGGGGAGCTGTTTTTT. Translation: CASSPAGGLGTGELFF.